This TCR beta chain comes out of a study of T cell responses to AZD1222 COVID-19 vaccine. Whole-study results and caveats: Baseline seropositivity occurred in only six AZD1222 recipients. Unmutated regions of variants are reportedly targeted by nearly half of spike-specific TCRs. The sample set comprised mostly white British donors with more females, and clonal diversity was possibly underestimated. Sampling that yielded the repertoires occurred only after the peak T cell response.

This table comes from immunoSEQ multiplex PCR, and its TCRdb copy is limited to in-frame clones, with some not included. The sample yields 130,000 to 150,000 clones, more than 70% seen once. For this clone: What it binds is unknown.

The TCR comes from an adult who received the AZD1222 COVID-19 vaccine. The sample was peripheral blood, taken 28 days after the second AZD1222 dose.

The CDR3 region has the DNA TGTGCCAGCAGCTCCCGGACAGGACTTTTAGGAGATACGCAGTATTTT. Translation gives CASSSRTGLLGDTQYF. This rearrangement joins TRBV11-3 to TRBJ2-3, with 7 bases aligning to TRBD1. Germline loops: CDR1 SGHNT, CDR2 YENEEA. Trimming removed 4 bases from V and 5 bases from J; junction bases left unmatched: 12. CDR3 length: 16 amino acids.